Listed below are T cell receptor beta chains from one sample, sequenced in a study of shared clonotypes between healthy human individuals. Measured with immunoSEQ multiplex PCR; TCRdb has only the in-frame clones, and not every one. The table records 950,000 to 1,300,000 clones, about 75% of them present only once. The material sequenced was memory CD4+ T cells sorted from blood. These TCRs come from a man younger than 35 in good health. Each CDR3 is given with its conserved first and last residue. A D gene is named only where the DNA matches it firmly. Clone sizes are given selectively: once, few, many, or a class where the clone is expanded.

d_call | j_call | v_call | clone_size | cdr3_aa | cdr3_nt
- | TRBJ2-5 | TRBV7-8 | once | CASSLVKGQETQYF | TGTGCCAGCAGCCTTGTAAAGGGCCAAGAGACCCAGTACTTC
TRBD2 | TRBJ2-5 | TRBV9 | - | CASSAGGGRGQETQYF | TGTGCCAGCAGCGCCGGTGGGGGGAGGGGCCAAGAGACCCAGTACTTC
- | TRBJ2-7 | TRBV5-8 | - | CASSWTVYSYEQYF | TGTGCCAGCAGTTGGACAGTATACTCCTACGAGCAGTACTTC
- | TRBJ1-3 | TRBV5-4 | once | CASSSRQDLGNTIYF | TGTGCCAGCAGCTCACGACAGGATCTTGGAAACACCATATATTTT
TRBD2 | TRBJ2-3 | TRBV27 | - | CASSLWEGGDTQYF | TGTGCCAGCAGTTTATGGGAGGGAGGAGATACGCAGTATTTT
- | TRBJ2-3 | TRBV4-3 | - | CASSQVTTADTQYF | TGCGCCAGCAGCCAAGTGACTACCGCAGATACGCAGTATTTT
TRBD2 | TRBJ2-2 | TRBV9 | - | CASSPRTSGAPGTGELFF | TGTGCCAGCAGCCCCCGGACTAGCGGGGCCCCAGGGACCGGGGAGCTGTTTTTT
TRBD2 | TRBJ2-3 | TRBV12-5 | - | CASGWSGSDTQYF | TGTGCTAGTGGATGGAGCGGGAGTGATACGCAGTATTTT
- | TRBJ2-7 | TRBV19 | - | CASSPSPRGAYEQYF | TGTGCCAGTAGTCCAAGTCCTAGGGGAGCCTACGAGCAGTACTTC
- | TRBJ2-2 | TRBV15 | - | CATSRVGSNTGELFF | TGTGCCACCAGCAGAGTAGGGTCGAACACCGGGGAGCTGTTTTTT
- | TRBJ1-2 | TRBV7-9 | few | CASSSSAAGDGYTF | TGTGCCAGCAGCTCTTCAGCGGCAGGGGATGGCTACACCTTC
- | TRBJ2-3 | TRBV7-6 | few | CASSLGGLTDTQYF | TGTGCCAGCAGCTTGGGGGGACTCACAGATACGCAGTATTTT
- | TRBJ2-5 | TRBV2 | - | CASSGDAGQETQYF | TGTGCCAGCAGTGGCGACGCGGGGCAAGAGACCCAGTACTTC
- | TRBJ1-6 | TRBV13 | once | CASSLEAQANSPLHF | TGTGCCAGCAGCTTAGAAGCTCAGGCCAATTCACCCCTCCACTTT
- | TRBJ1-6 | TRBV28 | - | CASSLFRDRSPLHF | TGTGCCAGCAGTTTATTTAGGGACCGTTCCCCCCTCCACTTT
- | TRBJ2-3 | TRBV6-5 | - | CASSYSDVDTDTQYF | TGTGCCAGCAGTTACTCGGACGTAGACACAGATACGCAGTATTTT
TRBD2 | TRBJ2-2 | TRBV6-4 | - | CASRYSGTTGELFF | TGTGCCAGCAGATATAGCGGGACCACCGGGGAGCTGTTTTTT
- | TRBJ2-5 | TRBV7-2 | - | CASSFGGRETQYF | TGTGCCAGCAGCTTCGGGGGCCGAGAGACCCAGTACTTC
- | TRBJ1-6 | TRBV15 | - | CATSRVGETYNSPLHF | TGTGCCACCAGCAGAGTGGGAGAAACCTATAATTCACCCCTCCACTTT
TRBD1 | TRBJ1-1 | TRBV28 | - | CASRTGTANAMNTEAFF | TGTGCCAGCAGAACCGGGACAGCAAACGCTATGAACACTGAAGCTTTCTTT
TRBD2 | TRBJ2-1 | TRBV7-2 | - | CASSLTGTSGISPNEQFF | TGTGCCAGCAGCTTGACTGGGACTAGCGGGATTTCCCCCAATGAGCAGTTCTTC
- | TRBJ2-2 | TRBV25-1 | once | CASSVGGGRTPTGELFF | TGTGCCAGCAGTGTTGGAGGGGGCAGGACCCCGACCGGGGAGCTGTTTTTT